Shown below are 32 T cell receptor beta chains from a single sample sequenced in a study of technical replicates of blood from a few donors (dated 2017 in TCRdb). The library was built by means of the immunoSEQ multiplex PCR assay. TCRdb took this table from immuneACCESS and kept in-frame rearrangements with V and J called. Such tables lack part of the clones; where checked against another copy, unresolved V genes explain under half of the gap, and the rest is unexplained. The sample includes over 75,000 clones, with about 94% observed a single time. In total, the top ten clones hold roughly 0.22% of the sample. The sequencing input was T cells isolated from PBMCs. The source is a human donor in good health.

The chain is built from TRBV28 and TRBJ2-1; 10 nucleotides match TRBD2. The V and J ends lost 6 bases and 8 bases, in that order; junction bases with no gene match: 13. Germline V gene data show CDR1 as MDHEN and CDR2 as SYDVKM. This CDR3 comprises 16 residues. This chain's CDR3 is CASSGGGAGGPHEQFF. DNA of the CDR3: TGTGCCAGCAGCGGTGGGGGAGCGGGAGGGCCCCATGAGCAGTTCTTC.

The genes are TRBV28 and TRBJ2-5, with a weak D call TRBD1 (6 bases). The CDR3 loop spans 14 amino acids. V lost 5 bases and J 2 bases, leaving 12 bases between the germline ends. CDR1 and CDR2 from the germline V gene are MDHEN and SYDVKM. The CDR3 protein is CASSPGQLQETQYF. For the CDR3, the DNA is TGTGCCAGCAGTCCTGGACAGCTTCAAGAGACCCAGTACTTC.

This chain uses TRBV2 with TRBJ1-4; D gene unclear. Trimming removed 0 bases from V and 8 bases from J, with 4 bases in between. In germline, CDR1 is SNHLY, CDR2 FYNNEI. This CDR3 contains 12 residues. The CDR3 DNA reads TGTGCCAGCAGTGAAGCGCGGGAAAAACTGTTTTTT. Translation gives CASSEAREKLFF.

The chain links TRBV15 to TRBJ2-1, with D possibly TRBD2 on 6 matching bases. The germline V gene encodes CDR1 LNHNV and CDR2 YYDKDF (reference sequence). Trimming stripped 0 bases from V and 10 bases from J, with 16 bases between. CDR3 length: 15 residues. Here the CDR3 reads CATSRDSLAGPEQFF. The CDR3 coding sequence is TGTGCCACCAGCAGAGATTCACTAGCTGGGCCCGAGCAGTTCTTC.

CDR3 amino acids: CASSLARAGSTDTQYF. The CDR3 DNA is TGCGCCAGCAGCTTGGCTAGGGCGGGGAGCACAGATACGCAGTATTTT. The chain links TRBV5-1 to TRBJ2-3; possibly TRBD2 for D (6 bases). The germline gives CDR1 SGHRS, CDR2 YFSETQ. CDR3 length equals 16 residues. V lost 0 bases, J lost 0 bases, and 11 bases lay in between.

The chain joins TRBV4-1 to TRBJ2-1; TRBD2 matches at 9 bases. CDR1 MGHRA and CDR2 YSYEKL come from the germline V gene. The CDR3 length is 18 residues. V shed 4 bases and J 9 bases; nucleotides not matched to a gene: 19. The CDR3 nucleotides are TGCGCCAGCAGCCCCCCCTGGAAGGGCGGGAGGGCCACCACTGAGCAGTTCTTC. It translates to CASSPPWKGGRATTEQFF.

The V and J genes are TRBV2 and TRBJ2-7; possible D gene TRBD2, 6 bases. The V end lost 6 bases, the J end lost 0 bases, and 18 bases lay between the germline ends. The CDR3 has 16 residues. Germline CDR1 SNHLY, CDR2 FYNNEI. The CDR3 nucleotides are TGTGCCAGCAGCTTGGGGACTTATGCGAGCTCCTACGAGCAGTACTTC. Translating gives CASSLGTYASSYEQYF.

The CDR3 sequence: CASSLGGTGGGYTF. The CDR3 DNA is TGCGCCAGCAGCCTCGGGGGGACAGGGGGTGGCTACACCTTC. The chain combines TRBV4-1 with TRBJ1-2, with TRBD1 matching 11 bases. Per the germline V gene, CDR1 is MGHRA and CDR2 is YSYEKL. CDR3 size: 14 residues. The ends lost 4 bases at V and 7 bases at J; junction bases unmatched: 5.

Comments on this clone: The sample has other DNA sequences that encode this CDR3 too. The chain couples TRBV9 to TRBJ2-5; no definite D call. The germline V gene has CDR1 SGDLS and CDR2 YYNGEE. V lost 4 bases and J 1 base, leaving 8 bases between the germline ends. This CDR3 spans 13 amino acids. Written as DNA, the CDR3 is TGTGCCAGCAGCCCTCGTGTCCAAGAGACCCAGTACTTC. Translating it yields CASSPRVQETQYF.

This chain connects TRBV6-5 to TRBJ1-2; 7 bases map to TRBD1. The CDR3 spans 14 residues. V dropped 4 bases and J dropped 7; count of bases not matched to a gene: 9. In germline, CDR1 is MNHEY, CDR2 SVGAGI. The chain's CDR3 is CASSFRDRGRGYTF. The CDR3 DNA follows: TGTGCCAGCAGTTTCCGGGACAGAGGCCGTGGCTACACCTTC.

The chain has TRBV7-8 and TRBJ1-2, with 7 bases identical to TRBD1. CDR3 size: 13 residues. V gave up 4 bases and J gave up 4 bases; unmatched junction bases: 3. Germline CDR1 and CDR2: SGHVS and FQNEAQ. The CDR3 DNA sequence: TGTGCCAGCAGCTCTGGACAGGTCTATGGCTACACCTTC. Amino acid sequence: CASSSGQVYGYTF.

The chain combines TRBV4-2 with TRBJ2-5; a possible D gene is TRBD2 (5 bases). V was pared by 0 bases and J by 5 bases, with 16 bases between. This CDR3 has 16 amino acids. Germline V gene lookup returns CDR1 LGHNA and CDR2 YNFKEQ. The CDR3 region has the DNA TGTGCCAGCAGCCAAGATTCTGTTGGGAGAATGGAGACCCAGTACTTC. Encoded protein: CASSQDSVGRMETQYF.

The chain has TRBV11-2 and TRBJ1-5, with D maybe TRBD1 (6 bases). The CDR3 extends over 16 amino acids. CDR1 SGHAT and CDR2 FQNNGV come from the germline V gene. Between the trimmed V and J ends, which lost 0 bases and 7 bases, there was a span of 16 bases. CDR3 protein: CASSLESGGARQPQHF. The CDR3 region has the DNA TGTGCCAGCAGCTTAGAATCGGGGGGCGCACGACAGCCCCAGCATTTT.

V gene TRBV5-8 combines with J gene TRBJ2-2; TRBD1 matches 10 bases. The V gene's germline CDR1 is SGHTS and CDR2 YDEGEE. The CDR3 has 15 residues. The V gene end was trimmed by 2 bases and the J gene end by 7 bases; junction bases not matched to a gene: 5. CDR3 sequence (DNA): TGTGCCAGCAGCTTTGGACAGGGGGTCGGCGGGGAGCTGTTTTTT. Protein sequence: CASSFGQGVGGELFF. Combining the CDR3 with reference TRBV5-8 and TRBJ2-2 gives the whole variable domain EAGVTQSPTHLIKTRGQQATLRCSPISGHTSVYWYQQALGLGLQFLLWYDEGEERNRGNFPPRFSGRQFPNYSSELNVNALELEDSALYLCASSFGQGVGGELFFGEGSRLTVL.

The rearrangement joins TRBV19 to TRBJ2-5, with D hard to call. Germline V gene data show CDR1 as LNHDA and CDR2 as SQIVND (reference sequence). The CDR3 consists of 13 residues. Trimming removed 0 bases from V and 5 bases from J, with 7 bases in between. Here the CDR3 DNA reads TGTGCCAGTAGTATAGAGTGGGCGGAGACCCAGTACTTC. This codes for CASSIEWAETQYF.

On this clone: At one boundary the junction diverges from the germline segment, which might be a read error. The chain is built from TRBV28 and TRBJ2-7, with TRBD1 identical over 8 bases. Germline CDR1 MDHEN, CDR2 SYDVKM. The CDR3 is made up of 11 amino acids. CDR3 protein: CASSSRQGLGF. The CDR3 nucleotides are TGTGCCAGCAGTTCCCGACAGGGGCTGGGATTC.

The chain uses TRBV6-6 and TRBJ2-7; a possible D gene is TRBD1 (5 bases). The germline V gene has CDR1 MNHNY and CDR2 SVGAGI (reference sequence). This CDR3 comprises 12 residues. V shed 7 bases and J shed 1 base, with 8 bases lying between them. DNA for the CDR3: TGTGCCAGCACCCAGGGATCCTACGAGCAGTACTTC. This translates into CASTQGSYEQYF.

This clone came up a few times. The rearrangement joins TRBV12-5 to TRBJ1-5, with D maybe TRBD1 (5 bases). Germline V CDR1 and CDR2: LGHNT, FRNRAP. CDR3 length: 19 residues. Deletions cut 1 base from V and 5 bases from J, with 24 bases between. The CDR3 sequence: CASGLAIIGRAGRDQPQHF. The CDR3 DNA sequence: TGTGCTAGTGGTTTGGCCATAATAGGACGGGCAGGGAGGGATCAGCCCCAGCATTTT.

In its sample, this clone was seen a few times. V and J are TRBV10-1 and TRBJ1-1; TRBD1 matches at 8 bases. There are 16 residues in the CDR3. V dropped 3 bases and J dropped 1; count of bases not matched to a gene: 7. Germline CDR1 WNHNN, CDR2 SYGVQD (reference sequence). As DNA, the CDR3 is TGCGCCAGCAGTGATCAGGGGGCCGATGGGAACACTGAAGCTTTCTTT. It encodes CASSDQGADGNTEAFF.

The rearrangement joins TRBV28 to TRBJ1-2; 9 bases map to TRBD1. The CDR3 has 15 amino acids. With V trimmed by 6 bases and J by 2 bases, 7 bases remained unmatched. From germline, CDR1 is MDHEN and CDR2 SYDVKM. CDR3 nucleotide sequence: TGTGCCAGCAGACAGACCGGGACAGGGAACTATGGCTACACCTTC. Its translation: CASRQTGTGNYGYTF.

The rearrangement uses TRBV18 and TRBJ1-4; 8 nucleotides match TRBD1. With 1 base clipped from V and 8 bases from J, the junction kept 12 bases outside the gene matches. The CDR3 totals 17 residues. Germline-derived CDR1 and CDR2 are KGHSH and LQKENI. CDR3 sequence reads: CASSPLGDRGVGEKLFF. As DNA, the CDR3 is TGTGCCAGCTCACCACTGGGCGACAGGGGAGTAGGGGAAAAACTGTTTTTT.

The chain's CDR3 is CASSERLAEVNEQFF. The CDR3, as DNA: TGTGCCAGCAGTGAACGACTAGCGGAGGTGAATGAGCAGTTCTTC. The chain carries TRBV2 and TRBJ2-1; TRBD2 matches 9 bases. This CDR3 comprises 15 residues. Trimming took 2 bases from V and 7 from J; bases not matched to a gene: 6. Germline values: CDR1 SNHLY, CDR2 FYNNEI.

The rearrangement links TRBV7-2 to TRBJ1-1, with 9 bases identical to TRBD1. V lost 5 bases to trimming and J lost 11 bases; unmatched junction nucleotides: 12. This CDR3 comprises 14 residues. Germline assignment: CDR1 SGHTA and CDR2 FQGNSA. Here the CDR3 reads CASSPPGQGLGAFF. CDR3 coding DNA: TGTGCCAGCAGCCCACCGGGACAGGGACTTGGGGCTTTCTTT.

The rearrangement joins TRBV5-1 to TRBJ1-2; the D gene is possibly TRBD1 (6 bases). The CDR3 is 16 amino acids. Trimming stripped 0 bases from V and 3 bases from J, with 15 bases between. In germline, CDR1 is SGHRS, CDR2 YFSETQ. CDR3 bases: TGCGCCAGCAGCTTGGGCAACAGGGCGTCTGACTATGGCTACACCTTC. Translating gives CASSLGNRASDYGYTF.

This chain connects TRBV28 to TRBJ1-2, with D hard to call. This CDR3 is built from 11 residues. Trimming pared 6 bases from V and 7 bases from J, leaving 9 bases between. Germline V gene lookup returns CDR1 MDHEN and CDR2 SYDVKM. The CDR3 DNA follows: TGTGCCAGCAGCTCCGGTAGTGGCTACACCTTC. Translating gives CASSSGSGYTF.

The rearrangement links TRBV7-6 to TRBJ1-4, with a tentative D call TRBD1 (5 bases). Germline values: CDR1 SGHVS, CDR2 FNYEAQ. There are 14 residues in the CDR3. V lost 1 base to trimming and J lost 14 bases, with 17 bases between them. Here the CDR3 DNA reads TGTGCCAGCAGCTTAGAAATTGGGACTGGGCGGCTGTTTTTT. This sequence encodes CASSLEIGTGRLFF.

The J gene is TRBJ1-4, the V gene TRBV5-1; D not resolved. The CDR3 consists of 14 residues. Germline lookup yields CDR1 SGHRS and CDR2 YFSETQ. Trimming pared 0 bases from V and 8 bases from J, leaving 11 bases between. CDR3 in DNA: TGCGCCAGCAGCTTGGCGAGCCCGGGGGAAAAACTGTTTTTT. This translates into CASSLASPGEKLFF.

This chain links TRBV19 with TRBJ1-1; TRBD1 matches at 10 bases. J gave up 2 bases and V 6 bases, and 3 bases lay outside the gene matches. Germline V gene data show CDR1 as LNHDA and CDR2 as SQIVND (reference sequence). The CDR3 is 14 amino acids. The CDR3 here is CASRDRGRNTEAFF. DNA of the CDR3: TGTGCCAGTAGGGACAGGGGGAGAAACACTGAAGCTTTCTTT.

This clone was picked up one time. The J gene is TRBJ2-3, the V gene TRBV2, with 11 bases that match TRBD2. This CDR3 has 15 amino acids. Germline V gives CDR1 SNHLY, CDR2 FYNNEI. V dropped 5 bases and J dropped 4; count of bases not matched to a gene: 5. CDR3 coding DNA: TGTGCCAGCAGTTCTAGCGGGAGGTTTGCAGATACGCAGTATTTT. Translation: CASSSSGRFADTQYF.

V gene TRBV10-3 combines with J gene TRBJ2-2, with TRBD1 matching 10 bases. CDR1 and CDR2 (germline): ENHRY, SYGVKD. This CDR3 is 14 amino acids long. V was pared by 7 bases and J by 6 bases, with 5 bases of the junction left unmatched. The CDR3 nucleotides read TGTGCCATCACAGGGACAGGGGAGGCCGGGGAGCTGTTTTTT. It is translated as CAITGTGEAGELFF.

In DNA form, the CDR3 reads TGTGCCAGCAGCCCCGGACAAACCACAGATACGCAGTATTTT. It translates to CASSPGQTTDTQYF. The gene calls are TRBV11-3 and TRBJ2-3, with D maybe TRBD1 (5 bases). Germline V lookup: CDR1 SGHNT, CDR2 YENEEA. The V gene lost 5 bases and the J gene lost 2 bases, with 11 bases spanning the gap. This CDR3 has 14 residues. Based on the CDR3 plus reference TRBV11-3 and TRBJ2-3, the full variable domain is EAGVVQSPRYKIIEKKQPVAFWCNPISGHNTLYWYLQNLGQGPELLIRYENEEAVDDSQLPKDRFSAERLKGVDSTLKIQPAELGDSAVYLCASSPGQTTDTQYFGPGTRLTVL.

The chain uses TRBV27 and TRBJ2-6; 7 nucleotides match TRBD2. V was clipped by 5 bases and J by 4 bases; unmatched bases: 11. CDR3 length: 17 amino acids. The V gene's germline CDR1 is MNHEY and CDR2 SMNVEV (reference sequence). The CDR3 region is CASSPLTPGRGANVLTF. The DNA for the CDR3 is TGTGCCAGCAGTCCCCTGACTCCCGGGAGGGGGGCCAACGTCCTGACTTTC. Full variable domain (outside the CDR3, taken from reference TRBV27 and TRBJ2-6): EAQVTQNPRYLITVTGKKLTVTCSQNMNHEYMSWYRQDPGLGLRQIYYSMNVEVTDKGDVPEGYKVSRKEKRNFPLILESPSPNQTSLYFCASSPLTPGRGANVLTFGAGSRLTVL.